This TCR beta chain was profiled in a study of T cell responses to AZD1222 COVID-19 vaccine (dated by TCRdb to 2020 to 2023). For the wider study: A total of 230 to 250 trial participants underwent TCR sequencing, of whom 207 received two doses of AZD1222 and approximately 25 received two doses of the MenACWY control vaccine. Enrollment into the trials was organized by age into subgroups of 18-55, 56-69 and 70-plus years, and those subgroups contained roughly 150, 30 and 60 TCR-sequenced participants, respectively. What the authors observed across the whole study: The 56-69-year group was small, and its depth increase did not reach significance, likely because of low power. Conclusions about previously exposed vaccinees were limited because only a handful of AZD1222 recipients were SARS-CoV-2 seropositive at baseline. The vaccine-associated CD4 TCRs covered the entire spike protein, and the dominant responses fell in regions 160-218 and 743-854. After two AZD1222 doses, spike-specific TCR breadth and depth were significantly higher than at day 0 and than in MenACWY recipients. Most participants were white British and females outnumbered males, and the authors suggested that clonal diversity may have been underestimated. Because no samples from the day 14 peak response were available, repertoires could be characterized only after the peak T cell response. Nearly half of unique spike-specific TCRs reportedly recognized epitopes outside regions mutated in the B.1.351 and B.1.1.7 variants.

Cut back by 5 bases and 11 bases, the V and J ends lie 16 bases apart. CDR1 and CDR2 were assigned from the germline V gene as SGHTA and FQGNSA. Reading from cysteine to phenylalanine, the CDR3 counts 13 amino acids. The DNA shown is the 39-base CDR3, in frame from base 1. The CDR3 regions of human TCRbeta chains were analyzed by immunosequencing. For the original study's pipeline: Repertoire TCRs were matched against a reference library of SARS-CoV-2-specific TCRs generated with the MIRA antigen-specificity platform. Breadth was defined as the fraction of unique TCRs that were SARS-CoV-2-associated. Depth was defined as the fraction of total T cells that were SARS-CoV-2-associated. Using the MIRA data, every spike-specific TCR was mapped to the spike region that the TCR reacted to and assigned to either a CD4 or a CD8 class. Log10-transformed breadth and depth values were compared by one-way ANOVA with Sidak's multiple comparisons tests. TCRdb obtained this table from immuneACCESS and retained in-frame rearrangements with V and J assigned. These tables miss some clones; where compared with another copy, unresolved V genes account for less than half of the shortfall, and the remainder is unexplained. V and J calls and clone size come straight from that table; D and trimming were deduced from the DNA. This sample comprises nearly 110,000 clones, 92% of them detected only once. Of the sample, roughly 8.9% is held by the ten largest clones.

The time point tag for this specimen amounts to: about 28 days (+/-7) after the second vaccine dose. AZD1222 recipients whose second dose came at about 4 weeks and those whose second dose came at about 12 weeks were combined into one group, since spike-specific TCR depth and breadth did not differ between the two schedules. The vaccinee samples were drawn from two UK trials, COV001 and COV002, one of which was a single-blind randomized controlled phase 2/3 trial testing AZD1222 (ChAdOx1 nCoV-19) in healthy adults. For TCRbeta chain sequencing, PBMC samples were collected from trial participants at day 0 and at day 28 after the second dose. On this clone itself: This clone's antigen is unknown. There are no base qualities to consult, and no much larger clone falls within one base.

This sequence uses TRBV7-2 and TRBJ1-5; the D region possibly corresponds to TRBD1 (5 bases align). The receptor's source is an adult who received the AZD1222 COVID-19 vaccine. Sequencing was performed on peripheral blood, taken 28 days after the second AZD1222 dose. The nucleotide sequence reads TGTGCCAGCAGCCTCCCTCCAGGGAGGGCCCAGCATTTT. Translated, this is CASSLPPGRAQHF.